The 20 T cell receptor beta chains given below trace back to one sample, sequenced in a study of T cell clonality in common variable immunodeficiency. Assay used: immunoSEQ multiplex PCR; TCRdb lists only in-frame clones, some missing. Listed for the sample are some 40,000 clones, none seen a single time. Sequencing was done on a sample of peripheral blood mononuclear cells. These receptor sequences come from a person aged 18 to 75 in good health.

This clone was seen many times. The read stops 3 residues short of the end of the CDR3; the missing end is completed from the germline J gene. J is TRBJ1-2 and V is TRBV20-1; 8 positions agree with TRBD1. V was clipped by 3 bases and J by 4 bases; unmatched bases: 10. CDR3 size: 15 residues. CDR1 and CDR2 from the germline V gene are DFQATT and SNEGSKA (reference sequence). Here the CDR3 reads CSASGRGRGVYGYTF. CDR3 bases read: TGCAGTGCTAGTGGCAGGGGGCGTGGGGTCTATGGC.

This clone was seen a few times. The read gets to within 3 residues of the CDR3 end, and the germline J gene fills in the rest. The rearrangement links TRBV19 to TRBJ1-5; D is ambiguous. Germline assignment: CDR1 LNHDA and CDR2 SQIVND (reference sequence). This CDR3 region has 15 residues. Trimming took 0 bases from V and 1 from J, leaving 7 bases between them. The part of the CDR3 DNA that was read is TGTGCCAGTAGTATAGACCTTCCGAGCAATCAGCCC. Translating gives CASSIDLPSNQP. The whole CDR3 region reads CASSIDLPSNQPQHF.

This clone was detected many times. Read data end 3 residues before the CDR3 end; the end is taken from the germline J gene. The chain employs TRBV7-2 and TRBJ2-5, with TRBD1 as a possible D gene (6 bases). Germline V lookup: CDR1 SGHTA, CDR2 FQGNSA. The CDR3 length is 14 residues. The germline V and J ends were trimmed by 0 bases and 5 bases, with 10 bases remaining between them. CDR3 sequence: CASSLAGTRETQYF. The part of the CDR3 DNA that was read is TGTGCCAGCAGCTTAGCAGGGACACGGGAGACC.

In its sample, this clone was seen many times. The CDR3 extends 3 residues past the end of the read, so its final part is completed from the germline J gene. This sequence joins TRBV10-1 and TRBJ2-5; D gene uncertain. The V and J ends lost 4 bases and 5 bases respectively, with 14 bases between them. Germline CDR1 and CDR2: WNHNN and SYGVQD (reference sequence). This CDR3 is built from 14 residues. The CDR3 loop is CASSGAGPLETQYF. The covered CDR3 bases are TGCGCCAGCAGTGGAGCAGGCCCCTTGGAGACC.

Regarding this clone: The observed sequence ends 3 residues before the CDR3 terminus, with the missing tail filled in from the germline J gene. The chain couples TRBV29-1 to TRBJ2-1; no clear D gene. This CDR3 region has 11 residues. The germline CDR1 and CDR2 sequences are SQVTM and ANQGSEA. V was clipped by 5 bases and J by 7 bases, with 9 bases between them. CDR3 protein: CSVTTVNEQFF. The DNA read from the CDR3 is TGCAGCGTTACGACTGTAAATGAG.

The sample holds many counts of this clone. The read stops 3 residues short of the end of the CDR3; the missing end is completed from the germline J gene. This chain links TRBV11-3 with TRBJ2-3, with 10 bases lining up with TRBD1. J was trimmed by 4 bases and V by 5 bases; bases with no gene match: 6. Germline V gene data show CDR1 as SGHNT and CDR2 as YENEEA. The CDR3 runs 15 residues. CDR3 amino acids: CASSPGTGEADTQYF. The CDR3 DNA, read in part, is TGTGCCAGCAGCCCCGGGACAGGGGAGGCAGATACG.

In this sample, this clone turned up many times. The CDR3 DNA, read in part, is TGTGCCTGGAGTTCCTCCGGGACAGGGGTAATGAACACTGAA. Protein sequence: CAWSSSGTGVMNTE. The entire CDR3 protein is CAWSSSGTGVMNTEAFF. The chain recombines TRBV30 with TRBJ1-1, with TRBD1 matching over 10 bases. From the germline J gene comes the end of the CDR3, since the read stops 3 residues before it. Germline V CDR1 and CDR2: GTSNPN, SVGIG (reference sequence). This CDR3 comprises 17 residues. J was trimmed by 0 bases and V by 2 bases; bases with no gene match: 9. Supplemented by reference TRBV30 and TRBJ1-1, the full variable domain reads SQTIHQWPATLVQPVGSPLSLECTVEGTSNPNLYWYRQAAGRGLQLLFYSVGIGQISSEVPQNLSASRPQDRQFILSSKKLLLSDSGFYLCAWSSSGTGVMNTEAFFGQGTRLTVV.

In its sample, this clone was seen many times. The read terminates 3 residues ahead of where the CDR3 ends, so the germline J gene completes it. V usage is TRBV5-1 and J usage is TRBJ2-2, with TRBD2 matching over 9 bases. V lost 2 bases to trimming and J lost 5 bases; unmatched junction nucleotides: 4. Germline loops: CDR1 SGHRS, CDR2 YFSETQ. The length of the CDR3 is 15 residues. The CDR3 bases that were read are TGCGCCAGCAGCTTCAATAGCGGGAGTACCGGGGAG. This gives the protein CASSFNSGSTGE. The entire CDR3 sequence reads CASSFNSGSTGELFF.

In this sample, this clone turned up many times. The observed sequence ends 3 residues before the CDR3 terminus, with the missing tail filled in from the germline J gene. The chain carries TRBV5-3 and TRBJ2-2; the D gene is possibly TRBD1 (6 bases). TRBV5-3 is reported as an ORF; its role is uncertain. The CDR3 length is 15 residues. The germline V and J ends were trimmed by 1 base and 3 bases, with 10 bases remaining between them. Partial CDR3 DNA: TGTGCCAGAAGCTTGTCAGGGGCGGACACCGGGGAG. It is translated as CARSLSGADTGE. The whole CDR3 region reads CARSLSGADTGELFF.

This clone has a handful of counts. CDR3 sequence: CSARAIMGVPGQFNSPLFF. The CDR3 DNA, read in part, is TGCAGTGCTAGAGCCATTATGGGGGTACCGGGACAGTTTAATTCACCA. The J gene is TRBJ1-4, the V gene TRBV20-1, with 7 bases identical to TRBD1. Coverage ceases 3 residues before the CDR3 finishes, and the germline J gene fills in the end. Per germline, CDR1 DFQATT and CDR2 SNEGSKA (reference sequence). CDR3 length equals 19 residues.

This clone was observed at least ten times. The read ends 3 residues early relative to the CDR3; the germline J gene fills the gap. The chain is built from TRBV20-1 and TRBJ2-3, with D hard to call. The CDR3 extends over 14 amino acids. V shed 3 bases and J shed 0 bases, with 10 bases lying between them. Germline CDR1 and CDR2: DFQATT and SNEGSKA (reference sequence). The CDR3 protein is CSASRGGSTDTQYF. The covered CDR3 bases are TGCAGTGCTAGCCGAGGCGGAAGCACAGATACG.

This clone was observed a few times. The sequenced fragment ends 3 residues before the CDR3 boundary, so the rest is inferred from the germline J gene. The genes are TRBV20-1 and TRBJ2-1; 7 bases are shared with TRBD2. The CDR3 covers 15 residues. Looked up from germline, CDR1 is DFQATT and CDR2 is SNEGSKA (reference sequence). Germline trimming cut 6 bases from V and 3 bases from J; bases unmatched to any gene: 11. The sequenced CDR3 bases are TGCAGTGCGGCCGGGTTAGCGGGTGTCTACAATGAG. This gives the protein CSAAGLAGVYNE. The full-length CDR3 reads as CSAAGLAGVYNEQFF.

This clone was recorded at least ten times. The read is 3 residues too short to cover the CDR3 end, so that end is filled in from the germline J gene. The chain joins TRBV10-3 to TRBJ1-4; a possible D gene is TRBD1 (6 bases). CDR3 length: 19 residues. Per germline, CDR1 ENHRY and CDR2 SYGVKD. V lost 0 bases and J lost 2, with 19 bases in between. The CDR3 region is CAISESRKGEGSTNEKLFF. The covered CDR3 bases are TGTGCCATCAGTGAGTCTCGGAAGGGGGAGGGGAGCACTAATGAAAAA.

Points on this clone: Read data end 3 residues before the CDR3 end; the end is taken from the germline J gene. The chain uses TRBV11-3 and TRBJ2-7, with 9 bases fitting TRBD2. Germline-derived CDR1 and CDR2 are SGHNT and YENEEA. The ends lost 5 bases at V and 2 bases at J; junction bases unmatched: 4. There are 14 residues in the CDR3. CDR3 sequence: CASSVSGGPYEQYF. The sequenced part of the CDR3 DNA is TGTGCCAGCAGCGTGAGCGGGGGGCCCTACGAG. Full variable domain (outside the CDR3, taken from reference TRBV11-3 and TRBJ2-7): EAGVVQSPRYKIIEKKQPVAFWCNPISGHNTLYWYLQNLGQGPELLIRYENEEAVDDSQLPKDRFSAERLKGVDSTLKIQPAELGDSAVYLCASSVSGGPYEQYFGPGTRLTVT.

About this clone itself: The sequenced fragment ends 3 residues before the CDR3 boundary, so the rest is inferred from the germline J gene. This sequence joins TRBV19 and TRBJ2-4; D unresolved. This CDR3 has 11 residues. CDR1 LNHDA and CDR2 SQIVND come from the germline V gene (reference sequence). The DNA read from the CDR3 is TGTGCCAGTAGTGGATTGAAGGGT. Its protein is CASSGLKG. The CDR3 as a whole reads CASSGLKGQYF. The full variable domain, in which reference TRBV19 and TRBJ2-4 provide the parts outside the CDR3, is DGGITQSPKYLFRKEGQNVTLSCEQNLNHDAMYWYRQDPGQGLRLIYYSQIVNDFQKGDIAEGYSVSREKKESFPLTVTSAQKNPTAFYLCASSGLKGQYFGAGTRLSVL.

This clone came up many times. Coverage ceases 3 residues before the CDR3 finishes, and the germline J gene fills in the end. The chain carries TRBV6-4 and TRBJ1-5; no clear D. Trimming removed 3 bases from V and 1 base from J, with 4 bases in between. The germline V gene encodes CDR1 MRHNA and CDR2 SNTAGT. This CDR3 is 13 amino acids long. The CDR3 DNA, read in part, is TGTGCCAGCAGTGAGGGCAGCAATCAGCCC. Protein: CASSEGSNQP. The full CDR3 protein is CASSEGSNQPQHF.

There are many counts of this clone. The read stops 3 residues short of the end of the CDR3; the missing end is completed from the germline J gene. The genes are TRBV13 and TRBJ2-3; 12 positions agree with TRBD2. This CDR3 comprises 16 residues. With V trimmed by 5 bases and J by 4 bases, 7 bases remained unmatched. Germline V CDR1 and CDR2: PRHDT, FYEKMQ (reference sequence). CDR3 DNA, as far as it was read: TGTGCCAGCAGCCGCTGGACTAGCGGGAAATCAGATACG. Translating it yields CASSRWTSGKSDT. The CDR3 as a whole reads CASSRWTSGKSDTQYF. The full variable domain, its missing parts supplied by reference TRBV13 and TRBJ2-3, is AAGVIQSPRHLIKEKRETATLKCYPIPRHDTVYWYQQGPGQDPQFLISFYEKMQSDKGSIPDRFSAQQFSDYHSELNMSSLELGDSALYFCASSRWTSGKSDTQYFGPGTRLTVL.

This clone came up many times. The sequence runs out 3 residues before the end of the CDR3; the remainder is reconstructed from the germline J gene. The rearrangement uses TRBV4-1 and TRBJ2-7; a possible D gene is TRBD1 (5 bases). Germline loops: CDR1 MGHRA, CDR2 YSYEKL. The CDR3 covers 16 residues. V shed 0 bases and J shed 2 bases, with 14 bases lying between them. The CDR3 loop is CASSQDIGLGAYEQYF. The part of the CDR3 DNA that was read is TGCGCCAGCAGCCAAGATATCGGGTTAGGGGCCTACGAG.

Ten or more counts support this clone. The read ends 3 residues early relative to the CDR3; the germline J gene fills the gap. The chain recombines TRBV19 with TRBJ1-2; D may be TRBD1 (5 bases). CDR1 is LNHDA and CDR2 is SQIVND in the germline V gene (reference sequence). This CDR3 has 15 amino acids. The sequenced CDR3 bases are TGTGCCAGTAGCCAACCACTGACAGTTCGATACGGC. This sequence encodes CASSQPLTVRYG. In full, the CDR3 is CASSQPLTVRYGYTF.

At least ten counts were recorded for this clone. The read ends 3 residues before the CDR3 terminus; that terminus is restored from the germline J gene. The chain links TRBV10-3 to TRBJ1-2; 9 positions agree with TRBD1. Germline V gene data show CDR1 as ENHRY and CDR2 as SYGVKD. The CDR3 is made up of 12 amino acids. The CDR3 sequence: CAITGTGYEYTF. The CDR3 bases that were read are TGTGCCATTACCGGGACAGGGTACGAG.